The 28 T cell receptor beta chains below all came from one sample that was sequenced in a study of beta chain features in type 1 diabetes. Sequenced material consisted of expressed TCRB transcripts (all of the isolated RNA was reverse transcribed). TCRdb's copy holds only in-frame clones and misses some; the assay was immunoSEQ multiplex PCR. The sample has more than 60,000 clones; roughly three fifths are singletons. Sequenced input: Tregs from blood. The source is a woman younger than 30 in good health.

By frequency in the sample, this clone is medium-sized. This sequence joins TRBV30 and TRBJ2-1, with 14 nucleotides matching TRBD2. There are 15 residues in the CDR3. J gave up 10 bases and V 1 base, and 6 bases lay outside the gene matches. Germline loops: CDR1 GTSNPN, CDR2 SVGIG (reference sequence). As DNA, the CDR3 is TGTGCCTGGAGTGGGGGGACTAGCGGGAGTGGGGAGCAGTTCTTC. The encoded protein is CAWSGGTSGSGEQFF.

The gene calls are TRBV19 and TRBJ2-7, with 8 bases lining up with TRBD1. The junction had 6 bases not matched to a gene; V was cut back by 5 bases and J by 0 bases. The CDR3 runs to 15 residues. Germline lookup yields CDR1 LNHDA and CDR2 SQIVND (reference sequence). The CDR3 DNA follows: TGTGCCAGTAGTCTCTCCGGGACAGGCTCCTACGAGCAGTACTTC. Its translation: CASSLSGTGSYEQYF.

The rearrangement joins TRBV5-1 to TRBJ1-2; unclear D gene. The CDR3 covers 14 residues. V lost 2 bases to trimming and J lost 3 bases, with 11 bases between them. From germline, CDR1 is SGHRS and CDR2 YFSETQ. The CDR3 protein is CASSLVNSDYGYTF. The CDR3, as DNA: TGCGCCAGCAGCTTAGTCAACAGTGACTATGGCTACACCTTC.

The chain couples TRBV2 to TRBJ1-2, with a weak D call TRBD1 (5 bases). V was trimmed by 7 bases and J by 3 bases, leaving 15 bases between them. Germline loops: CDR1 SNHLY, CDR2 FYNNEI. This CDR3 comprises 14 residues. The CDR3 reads CASTSTPRDYGYTF. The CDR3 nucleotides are TGTGCCAGCACCAGTACCCCCAGGGACTATGGCTACACCTTC.

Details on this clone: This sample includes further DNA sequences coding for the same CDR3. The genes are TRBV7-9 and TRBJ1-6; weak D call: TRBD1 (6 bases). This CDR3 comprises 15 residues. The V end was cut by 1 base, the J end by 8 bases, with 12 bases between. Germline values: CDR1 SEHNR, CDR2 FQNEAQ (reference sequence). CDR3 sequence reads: CASSLGTGYYSPLHF. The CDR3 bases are TGTGCCAGCAGCTTAGGAACAGGGTATTATTCACCCCTCCACTTT.

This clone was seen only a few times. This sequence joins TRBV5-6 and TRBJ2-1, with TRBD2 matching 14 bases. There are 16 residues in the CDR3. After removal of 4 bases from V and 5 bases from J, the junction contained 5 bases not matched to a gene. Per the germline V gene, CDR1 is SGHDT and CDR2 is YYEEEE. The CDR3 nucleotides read TGTGCCAGCAGCCTCCGGACTAGCGGGGGGAACAATGAGCAGTTCTTC. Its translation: CASSLRTSGGNNEQFF.

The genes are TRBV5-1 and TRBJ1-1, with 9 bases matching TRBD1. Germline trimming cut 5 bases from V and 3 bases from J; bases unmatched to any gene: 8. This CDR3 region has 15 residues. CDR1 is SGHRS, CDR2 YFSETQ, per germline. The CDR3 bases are TGCGCCAGCAGGAACAGGGGGCGTGGGCACACTGAAGCTTTCTTT. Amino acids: CASRNRGRGHTEAFF.

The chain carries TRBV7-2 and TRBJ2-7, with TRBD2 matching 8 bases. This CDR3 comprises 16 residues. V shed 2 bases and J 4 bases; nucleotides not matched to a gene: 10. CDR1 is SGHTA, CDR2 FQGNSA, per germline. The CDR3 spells CASSLRFTSGGYEQYF. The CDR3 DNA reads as TGTGCCAGCAGCTTAAGGTTTACCAGCGGGGGTTACGAGCAGTACTTC.

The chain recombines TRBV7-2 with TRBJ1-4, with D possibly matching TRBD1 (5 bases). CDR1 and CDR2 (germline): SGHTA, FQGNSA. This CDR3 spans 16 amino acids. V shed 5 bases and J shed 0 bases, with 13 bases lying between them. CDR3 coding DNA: TGTGCCAGCAGCCCGCGGGGGGGGGCAACTAATGAAAAACTGTTTTTT. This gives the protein CASSPRGGATNEKLFF.

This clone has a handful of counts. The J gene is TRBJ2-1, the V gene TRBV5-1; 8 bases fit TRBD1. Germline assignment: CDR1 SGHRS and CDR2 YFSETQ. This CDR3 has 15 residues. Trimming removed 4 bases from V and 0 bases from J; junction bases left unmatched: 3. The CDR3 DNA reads TGCGCCAGCAGCACAGGACAGGGCTCCTACAATGAGCAGTTCTTC. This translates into CASSTGQGSYNEQFF.

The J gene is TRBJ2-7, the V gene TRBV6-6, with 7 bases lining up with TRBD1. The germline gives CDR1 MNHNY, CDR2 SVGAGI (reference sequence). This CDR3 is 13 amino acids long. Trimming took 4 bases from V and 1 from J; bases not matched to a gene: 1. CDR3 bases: TGTGCCAGCAGTTGGGACAGTTCCTACGAGCAGTACTTC. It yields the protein CASSWDSSYEQYF.

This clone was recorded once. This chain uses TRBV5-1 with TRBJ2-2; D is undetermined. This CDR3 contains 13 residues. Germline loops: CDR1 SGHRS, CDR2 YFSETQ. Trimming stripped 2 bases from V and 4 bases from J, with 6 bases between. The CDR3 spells CASSLFGTGELFF. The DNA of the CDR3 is TGCGCCAGCAGCTTATTCGGCACCGGGGAGCTGTTTTTT.

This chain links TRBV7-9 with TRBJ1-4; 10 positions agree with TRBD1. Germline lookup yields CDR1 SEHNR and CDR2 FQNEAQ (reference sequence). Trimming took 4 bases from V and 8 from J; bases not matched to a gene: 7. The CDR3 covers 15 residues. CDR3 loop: CASSSGQGVGEKLFF. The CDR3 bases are TGTGCCAGCAGCTCTGGACAGGGGGTTGGGGAAAAACTGTTTTTT.

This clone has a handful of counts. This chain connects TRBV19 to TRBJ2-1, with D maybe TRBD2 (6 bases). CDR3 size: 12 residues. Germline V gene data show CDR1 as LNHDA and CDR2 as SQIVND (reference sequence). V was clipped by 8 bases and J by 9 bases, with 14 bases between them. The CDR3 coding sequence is TGTGCCAGTGGGTCGGGGGACGGTGAGCAGTTCTTC. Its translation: CASGSGDGEQFF.

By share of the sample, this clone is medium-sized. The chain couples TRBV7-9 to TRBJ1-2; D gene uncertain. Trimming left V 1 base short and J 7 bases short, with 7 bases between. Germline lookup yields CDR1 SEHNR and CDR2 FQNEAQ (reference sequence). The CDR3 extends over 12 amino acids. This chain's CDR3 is CASSLVRSGYTF. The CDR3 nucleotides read TGTGCCAGCAGCTTAGTCCGTTCTGGCTACACCTTC.

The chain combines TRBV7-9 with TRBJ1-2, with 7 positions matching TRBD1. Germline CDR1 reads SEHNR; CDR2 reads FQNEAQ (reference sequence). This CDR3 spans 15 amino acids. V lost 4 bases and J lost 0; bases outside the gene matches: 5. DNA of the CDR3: TGTGCCAGCAGCTGGACGGGGACAGCTAACTATGGCTACACCTTC. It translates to CASSWTGTANYGYTF.

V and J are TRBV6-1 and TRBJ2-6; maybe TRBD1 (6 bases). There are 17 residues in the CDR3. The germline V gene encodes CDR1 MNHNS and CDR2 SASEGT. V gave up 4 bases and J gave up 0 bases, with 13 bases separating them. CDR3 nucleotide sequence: TGTGCCAGCAGTGTAGGGCAGGACAGCTCTGGGGCCAACGTCCTGACTTTC. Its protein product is CASSVGQDSSGANVLTF.

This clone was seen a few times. The CDR3 sequence is CASSINTNYEQYF. CDR3 sequence (DNA): TGTGCCAGTAGCATCAATACAAACTACGAGCAGTACTTC. This chain uses TRBV19 with TRBJ2-7; D not certain. Germline values: CDR1 LNHDA, CDR2 SQIVND (reference sequence). The CDR3 runs to 13 residues. Trimming took 6 bases from V and 3 from J, leaving 12 bases between them.

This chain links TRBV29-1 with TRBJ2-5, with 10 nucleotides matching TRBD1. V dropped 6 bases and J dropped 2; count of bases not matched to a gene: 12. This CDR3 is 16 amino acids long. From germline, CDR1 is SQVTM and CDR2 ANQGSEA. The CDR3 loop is CSVKQWTGGSQETQYF. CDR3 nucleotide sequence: TGCAGCGTAAAGCAATGGACAGGGGGTTCACAAGAGACCCAGTACTTC.

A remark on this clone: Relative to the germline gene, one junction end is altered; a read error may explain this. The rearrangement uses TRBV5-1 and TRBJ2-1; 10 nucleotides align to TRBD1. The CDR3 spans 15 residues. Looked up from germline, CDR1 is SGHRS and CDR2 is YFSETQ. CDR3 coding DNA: TGTGCCAGCAGCCGGGGGGACAGGGGTTTCAATGAGCAGTTCTTC. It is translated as CASSRGDRGFNEQFF.

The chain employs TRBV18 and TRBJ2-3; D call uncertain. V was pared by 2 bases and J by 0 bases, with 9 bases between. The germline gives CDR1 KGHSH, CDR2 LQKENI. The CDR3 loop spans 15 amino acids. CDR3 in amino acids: CASSPMAGSTDTQYF. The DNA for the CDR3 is TGTGCCAGCTCACCAATGGCAGGTAGCACAGATACGCAGTATTTT.

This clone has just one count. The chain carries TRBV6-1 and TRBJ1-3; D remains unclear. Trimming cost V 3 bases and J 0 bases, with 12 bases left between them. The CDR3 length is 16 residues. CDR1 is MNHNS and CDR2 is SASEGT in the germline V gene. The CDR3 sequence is CASSDPGSYSGNTIYF. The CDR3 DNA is TGTGCCAGCAGTGACCCAGGCAGCTACTCTGGAAACACCATATATTTT.

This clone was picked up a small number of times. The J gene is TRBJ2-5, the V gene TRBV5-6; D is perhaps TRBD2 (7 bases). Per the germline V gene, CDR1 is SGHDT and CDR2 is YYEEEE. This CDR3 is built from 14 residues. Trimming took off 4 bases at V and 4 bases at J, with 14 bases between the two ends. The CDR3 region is CASSLQGRAETQYF. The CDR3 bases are TGTGCCAGCAGCCTCCAGGGGAGGGCAGAGACCCAGTACTTC. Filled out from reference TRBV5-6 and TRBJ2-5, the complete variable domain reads DAGVTQSPTHLIKTRGQQVTLRCSPKSGHDTVSWYQQALGQGPQFIFQYYEEEERQRGNFPDRFSGHQFPNYSSELNVNALLLGDSALYLCASSLQGRAETQYFGPGTRLLVL.

In nucleotides, the CDR3 is TGTGCCAGCTCACCCGGGACAGGGCACTACGAGCAGTACTTC. This translates into CASSPGTGHYEQYF. The chain joins TRBV18 to TRBJ2-7; 9 bases fit TRBD1. The ends lost 3 bases at V and 3 bases at J; junction bases unmatched: 3. This CDR3 comprises 14 residues. The V gene's germline CDR1 is KGHSH and CDR2 LQKENI.

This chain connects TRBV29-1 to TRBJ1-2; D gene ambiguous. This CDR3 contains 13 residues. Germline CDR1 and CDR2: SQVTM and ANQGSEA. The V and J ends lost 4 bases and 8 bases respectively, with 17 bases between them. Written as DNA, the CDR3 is TGCAGCGTTGCAAAAGCAGGACTTGGCGGCTACACCTTC. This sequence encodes CSVAKAGLGGYTF.

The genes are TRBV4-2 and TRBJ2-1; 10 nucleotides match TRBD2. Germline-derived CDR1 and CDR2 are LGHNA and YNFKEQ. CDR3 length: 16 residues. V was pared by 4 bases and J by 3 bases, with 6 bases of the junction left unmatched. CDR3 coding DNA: TGTGCCAGCAGCCCACTGGCTAGCGGGAGCTACAATGAGCAGTTCTTC. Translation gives CASSPLASGSYNEQFF.

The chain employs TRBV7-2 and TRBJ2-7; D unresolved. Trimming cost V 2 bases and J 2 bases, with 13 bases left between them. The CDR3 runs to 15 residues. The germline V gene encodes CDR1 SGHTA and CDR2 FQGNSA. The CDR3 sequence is CASSLLVGKTYEQYF. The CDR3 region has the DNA TGTGCCAGCAGCTTATTAGTGGGCAAGACCTACGAGCAGTACTTC.

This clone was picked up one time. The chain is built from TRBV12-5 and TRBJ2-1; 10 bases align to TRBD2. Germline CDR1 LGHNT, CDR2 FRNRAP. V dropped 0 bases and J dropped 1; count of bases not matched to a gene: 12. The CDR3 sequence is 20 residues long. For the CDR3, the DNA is TGTGCTAGTGGTTTGGTACGTTTAGCGGGAGGACCAATTTCCTACAATGAGCAGTTCTTC. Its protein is CASGLVRLAGGPISYNEQFF.